This T cell receptor (beta chain) derives from a study of Ad26.COV2.S vaccination and SARS-CoV-2 variants. General study results and limits: Vaccinees and placebo recipients showed similar non-spike TCR breadth. Possible underestimation of total T cell responses by the TCR breadth and depth analyses was noted. Those who received the vaccine showed greater spike-specific TCR breadth than those given placebo.

On this clone itself: The antigen is undetermined.

Only in-frame clones appear in the TCRdb table, and some are missing; sequencing was by immunoSEQ multiplex PCR. Here the sample spans about 350,000 clones, about 88% being singletons. Treatment described: around 19 received Ad26.COV2.S at low or high dose, single or two shots; roughly 5 received placebo; per-sample allocation not given. Sampling occurred on day 63 after the first vaccine or placebo injection. Vaccination employed an Ad26 vector expressing the Wuhan-strain SARS-CoV-2 spike. Per the germline V gene, CDR1 is SGHNT and CDR2 is YYREEE (reference sequence). The V end was cut by 2 bases, the J end by 5 bases, with 10 bases between. The CDR3 runs to 14 residues.

The gene calls are TRBV5-4 and TRBJ1-4; D is ambiguous. The receptor was derived from a person between 18 and 60 years old who received the Ad26.COV2.S COVID-19 vaccine or a placebo. The sequenced sample was peripheral blood, obtained in a trial of Ad26.COV2.S vaccine versus placebo. In DNA, the CDR3 is TGTGCCAGCAGCTTCGGATCCCCCAATGAAAAACTGTTTTTT. Translating gives CASSFGSPNEKLFF.